Below, 28 T cell receptor beta chains from the same sample are listed, as sequenced in a study of shared clonotypes between healthy human individuals (dated by TCRdb to the early 2020s). Libraries were made using the immunoSEQ multiplex PCR assay. TCRdb's version of the immuneACCESS table is confined to in-frame rearrangements and falls short of the full clone set. An unresolved V gene accounts for under half of the shortfall where checked; the remainder is of unknown origin. The sample contains 1,500,000 or so clones, 95% to 97% of them found a single time. Over 1% of the sample rests with the top ten. The sequenced sample consisted of naive CD4+ T cells sorted from blood. According to the study, the label for this sample's cell subset or site signals: CD45RA+ positively selected. These receptors were taken from a man aged 25-45 years in good health.

The rearrangement links TRBV27 to TRBJ2-7, with TRBD2 matching 16 bases. Trimming removed 7 bases from V and 1 base from J; junction bases left unmatched: 25. The CDR3 contains 23 residues. Germline-derived CDR1 and CDR2 are MNHEY and SMNVEV (reference sequence). The CDR3 DNA is TGTGCCAGCAAACCCAGGGGGCAAATCCCCGGGACTAGCGGGAGGGCCTGGTCCTACGAGCAGTACTTC. Translated: CASKPRGQIPGTSGRAWSYEQYF.

The chain is built from TRBV15 and TRBJ2-7; TRBD2 matches 10 bases. Germline V gene data show CDR1 as LNHNV and CDR2 as YYDKDF (reference sequence). Losses at the gene ends were 5 bases for V and 2 bases for J; bases not matched to a gene: 6. The length of the CDR3 is 15 residues. CDR3 amino acids: CATSLGGTSAYEQYF. CDR3 nucleotide sequence: TGTGCCACCAGCCTGGGAGGGACTAGCGCCTACGAGCAGTACTTC.

This chain links TRBV29-1 with TRBJ2-3; 14 bases are a match to TRBD2. CDR3 length equals 14 residues. Germline CDR1 is SQVTM and CDR2 is ANQGSEA. After removal of 4 bases from V and 7 bases from J, the junction contained 4 bases not matched to a gene. CDR3 DNA sequence: TGCAGCGTTGTGGGACTAGCGGGAGAATATACGCAGTATTTT. Translation gives CSVVGLAGEYTQYF.

This chain uses TRBV5-1 with TRBJ2-7; 7 bases map to TRBD1. V shed 4 bases and J 7 bases; nucleotides not matched to a gene: 14. In germline, CDR1 is SGHRS, CDR2 YFSETQ. The length of the CDR3 is 15 residues. In DNA, the CDR3 is TGCGCCAGCAGCCCCGGGGACAGAGAGTCGGGGGAGCAGTACTTC. Translating gives CASSPGDRESGEQYF.

This CDR3 is CASSEPHENEQFF. The CDR3 DNA reads as TGCGCCAGCAGCGAACCCCATGAAAATGAGCAGTTCTTC. The rearrangement joins TRBV5-1 to TRBJ2-1; no clear D gene. This CDR3 has 13 residues. Trimming removed 4 bases from V and 7 bases from J, with 12 bases in between. Germline V gene lookup returns CDR1 SGHRS and CDR2 YFSETQ.

The genes are TRBV19 and TRBJ2-3; 7 positions agree with TRBD2. The CDR3 spans 15 residues. CDR1 is LNHDA, CDR2 SQIVND, per germline (reference sequence). V shed 6 bases, J shed 7 bases, and the junction held 13 bases outside the gene matches. CDR3 amino acids: CASSLTGGRGHTQYF. The CDR3 nucleotides are TGTGCCAGTAGCCTTACGGGCGGGAGAGGACATACGCAGTATTTT.

This clone was observed a few times. This chain uses TRBV19 with TRBJ2-3, with D possibly TRBD2 on 6 matching bases. The germline gives CDR1 LNHDA, CDR2 SQIVND (reference sequence). The CDR3 loop spans 14 amino acids. V lost 5 bases and J 0 bases, leaving 9 bases between the germline ends. The CDR3 DNA follows: TGTGCCAGTAGTCTCGGGACTAGCACAGATACGCAGTATTTT. Protein sequence: CASSLGTSTDTQYF.

The rearrangement uses TRBV5-1 and TRBJ2-3, with unresolved D. The CDR3 contains 16 residues. V was shortened by 0 bases and J by 2 bases, with 13 bases between the two germline ends. Germline V gene data show CDR1 as SGHRS and CDR2 as YFSETQ. The CDR3 DNA reads as TGCGCCAGCAGCTTGGGAGGCAGCCCCGACACAGATACGCAGTATTTT. Protein sequence: CASSLGGSPDTDTQYF. Full variable domain (missing parts from reference TRBV5-1 and TRBJ2-3): KAGVTQTPRYLIKTRGQQVTLSCSPISGHRSVSWYQQTPGQGLQFLFEYFSETQRNKGNFPGRFSGRQFSNSRSEMNVSTLELGDSALYLCASSLGGSPDTDTQYFGPGTRLTVL.

This clone has more than one count but fewer than ten. The chain recombines TRBV7-6 with TRBJ2-3; D gene ambiguous. V shed 3 bases and J shed 6 bases, with 4 bases lying between them. The germline V gene encodes CDR1 SGHVS and CDR2 FNYEAQ. This CDR3 region has 11 residues. CDR3 in DNA: TGTGCCAGCAGCTTTTTGGATACGCAGTATTTT. Its protein product is CASSFLDTQYF.

This chain connects TRBV5-1 to TRBJ1-1; TRBD1 aligns across 10 bases. Germline V CDR1 and CDR2: SGHRS, YFSETQ. The V and J ends lost 4 bases and 3 bases, in that order; junction bases with no gene match: 15. This CDR3 has 18 residues. The chain's CDR3 is CASSLNPGTGAGHTEAFF. In DNA form, the CDR3 reads TGCGCCAGCAGCCTTAACCCCGGGACAGGGGCCGGTCACACTGAAGCTTTCTTT.

V and J are TRBV5-1 and TRBJ2-5; 9 nucleotides agree with TRBD2. The CDR3 spans 15 residues. V gave up 4 bases and J gave up 6 bases; unmatched junction bases: 10. CDR1 and CDR2 from the germline V gene are SGHRS and YFSETQ. The CDR3 nucleotides are TGCGCCAGCAGCGGTAGCGGGAGCGTCGTGAAGACCCAGTACTTC. Its protein is CASSGSGSVVKTQYF.

The chain links TRBV15 to TRBJ1-3; the D is unclear. Trimming took 4 bases from V and 1 from J, leaving 8 bases between them. The CDR3 has 14 residues. Germline loops: CDR1 LNHNV, CDR2 YYDKDF (reference sequence). The CDR3: CATSKGSSGNTIYF. The CDR3 DNA reads as TGTGCCACCAGCAAGGGATCATCTGGAAACACCATATATTTT.

The chain has TRBV7-8 and TRBJ2-1; D tentatively fits TRBD1 or TRBD2 (5 bases each). The V end was cut by 4 bases, the J end by 3 bases, with 16 bases between. CDR3 size: 16 residues. Looked up from germline, CDR1 is SGHVS and CDR2 is FQNEAQ. CDR3: CASSWGGLTNYNEQFF. In DNA form, the CDR3 reads TGTGCCAGCAGCTGGGGCGGACTGACCAACTACAATGAGCAGTTCTTC.

V and J are TRBV5-1 and TRBJ2-1; D unclear. The V and J ends lost 6 bases and 11 bases respectively, with 21 bases between them. Germline V gives CDR1 SGHRS, CDR2 YFSETQ. The CDR3 sequence is 14 residues long. DNA of the CDR3: TGCGCCAGCAAGGATGTTGGAAAGACGAAAAAGCAGTTCTTC. The encoded protein is CASKDVGKTKKQFF.

V and J are TRBV27 and TRBJ2-7, with 8 bases that match TRBD2. The V and J ends lost 2 bases and 2 bases, in that order; junction bases with no gene match: 5. The CDR3 loop spans 15 amino acids. Germline CDR1 and CDR2: MNHEY and SMNVEV (reference sequence). The CDR3, as DNA: TGTGCCAGCAGTTTAAGAGAGGGACTAGCCTACGAGCAGTACTTC. Translation gives CASSLREGLAYEQYF.

CDR3 nucleotide sequence: TGTGCCAGTTCCGAAGGGCTTCGAGATGGCTACACCTTC. Protein: CASSEGLRDGYTF. The V and J genes are TRBV6-1 and TRBJ1-2; D unresolved. Per germline, CDR1 MNHNS and CDR2 SASEGT. The CDR3 consists of 13 residues. Between the trimmed V and J ends, which lost 9 bases and 6 bases, there was a span of 17 bases.

The chain carries TRBV20-1 and TRBJ2-1, with D perhaps matching TRBD1 (6 bases). The germline V gene encodes CDR1 DFQATT and CDR2 SNEGSKA (reference sequence). Trimming removed 6 bases at V and 7 bases at J, with 10 bases between. The CDR3 loop spans 11 amino acids. The CDR3 nucleotides are TGCAGTGCCCAAGACAGGAATGAGCAGTTCTTC. Translation: CSAQDRNEQFF.

V and J are TRBV28 and TRBJ1-5, with 7 bases fitting TRBD1. The CDR3 is 14 amino acids. Germline V gives CDR1 MDHEN, CDR2 SYDVKM. Trimming took 7 bases from V and 6 from J; bases not matched to a gene: 9. CDR3 in DNA: TGTGCCAGCACTTTCAGGGGGTGGCGTCAGCCCCAGCATTTT. Translated, it gives CASTFRGWRQPQHF. The complete variable domain, with remaining parts taken from reference TRBV28 and TRBJ1-5, reads DVKVTQSSRYLVKRTGEKVFLECVQDMDHENMFWYRQDPGLGLRLIYFSYDVKMKEKGDIPEGYSVSREKKERFSLILESASTNQTSMYLCASTFRGWRQPQHFGDGTRLSIL.

The genes are TRBV10-1 and TRBJ2-2; the D gene is possibly TRBD2 (5 bases). V lost 7 bases to trimming and J lost 0 bases, with 21 bases between them. The length of the CDR3 is 18 residues. Per germline, CDR1 WNHNN and CDR2 SYGVQD (reference sequence). CDR3 bases: TGCGCCAGCATCGAAGGTAAACTAGTTCCTACGAACACCGGGGAGCTGTTTTTT. Its protein is CASIEGKLVPTNTGELFF.

Concerning this clone: One end of the junction fails to match germline, which may point to a read error. V and J are TRBV19 and TRBJ2-1; the D gene is possibly TRBD1 (5 bases). In germline, CDR1 is LNHDA, CDR2 SQIVND (reference sequence). The CDR3 contains 18 residues. This chain's CDR3 is CASSIGSGAQDYSNEQFF. The DNA for the CDR3 is TGTGCCAGTAGCATAGGCTCCGGAGCACAGGATTATTCCAATGAGCAGTTCTTC.

V is TRBV21-1 and J is TRBJ2-2; no check of the table's D call, TRBD2, against the DNA was made. TRBV21-1 is annotated as a pseudogene. The CDR3 has 17 residues. The CDR3 protein is CASSKVTSGRNTGELFF. The CDR3 nucleotides read TGTGCCAGCAGCAAAGTGACAAGCGGGAGGAACACCGGGGAGCTGTTTTTT.

The chain recombines TRBV5-4 with TRBJ1-1; D unresolved. The CDR3 length is 12 residues. The V and J ends lost 3 bases and 6 bases respectively, with 9 bases between them. The germline V gene has CDR1 SGHNT and CDR2 YYREEE (reference sequence). The chain's CDR3 is CASSSPWAEAFF. CDR3 nucleotides: TGTGCCAGCAGCTCCCCCTGGGCTGAAGCTTTCTTT.

The chain recombines TRBV28 with TRBJ1-5; weak D call: TRBD1 (5 bases). The V end was cut by 7 bases, the J end by 1 base, with 11 bases between. CDR3 length: 14 residues. CDR1 is MDHEN, CDR2 SYDVKM, per germline. CDR3 DNA sequence: TGTGCCAGCAAAACGGGACGGAGCAATCAGCCCCAGCATTTT. Translated, it gives CASKTGRSNQPQHF.

This clone was seen just once. This sequence joins TRBV7-2 and TRBJ2-2; D not certain. The germline gives CDR1 SGHTA, CDR2 FQGNSA. The CDR3 loop spans 15 amino acids. V lost 1 base and J lost 4, with 10 bases in between. The chain's CDR3 is CASSLVQVITGELFF. The CDR3 bases are TGTGCCAGCAGCTTAGTTCAAGTCATCACCGGGGAGCTGTTTTTT.

The V call is TRBV11-2, the J call TRBJ2-7, with 7 positions matching TRBD1. The V gene's germline CDR1 is SGHAT and CDR2 FQNNGV. The CDR3 extends over 13 amino acids. Trimming cost V 8 bases and J 1 base; bases outside gene matches: 5. CDR3 nucleotide sequence: TGTGCCAGCCGCCAGGGGGAATCCTACGAGCAGTACTTC. Its protein is CASRQGESYEQYF. The full variable domain, with the rest looked up from reference TRBV11-2 and TRBJ2-7, is EAGVAQSPRYKIIEKRQSVAFWCNPISGHATLYWYQQILGQGPKLLIQFQNNGVVDDSQLPKDRFSAERLKGVDSTLKIQPAKLEDSAVYLCASRQGESYEQYFGPGTRLTVT.

This sequence joins TRBV29-1 and TRBJ2-7; 11 nucleotides align to TRBD2. With 5 bases clipped from V and 4 bases from J, the junction kept 7 bases outside the gene matches. The CDR3 is 14 residues long. Germline lookup yields CDR1 SQVTM and CDR2 ANQGSEA. CDR3 coding DNA: TGCAGCGTTCTGGGACTAGCGGAAGAGTACGAGCAGTACTTC. Protein sequence: CSVLGLAEEYEQYF.

V gene TRBV5-1 combines with J gene TRBJ1-5; perhaps TRBD1 as D (5 bases). V shed 4 bases and J shed 5 bases, with 16 bases lying between them. There are 15 residues in the CDR3. Germline V CDR1 and CDR2: SGHRS, YFSETQ. For the CDR3, the DNA is TGCGCCAGCAGCCCCATGGGGGTAACGGATCAGCCCCAGCATTTT. Translated: CASSPMGVTDQPQHF.

The chain joins TRBV30 to TRBJ2-2; tentatively, D is TRBD1 (5 bases). The CDR3 covers 13 residues. Trimming shortened V by 8 bases and J by 1 base, and 11 bases separated the two germline ends. CDR1 is GTSNPN, CDR2 SVGIG, per germline (reference sequence). This CDR3 is CAGRQLNTGELFF. CDR3 sequence (DNA): TGTGCCGGTCGACAGCTGAACACCGGGGAGCTGTTTTTT.